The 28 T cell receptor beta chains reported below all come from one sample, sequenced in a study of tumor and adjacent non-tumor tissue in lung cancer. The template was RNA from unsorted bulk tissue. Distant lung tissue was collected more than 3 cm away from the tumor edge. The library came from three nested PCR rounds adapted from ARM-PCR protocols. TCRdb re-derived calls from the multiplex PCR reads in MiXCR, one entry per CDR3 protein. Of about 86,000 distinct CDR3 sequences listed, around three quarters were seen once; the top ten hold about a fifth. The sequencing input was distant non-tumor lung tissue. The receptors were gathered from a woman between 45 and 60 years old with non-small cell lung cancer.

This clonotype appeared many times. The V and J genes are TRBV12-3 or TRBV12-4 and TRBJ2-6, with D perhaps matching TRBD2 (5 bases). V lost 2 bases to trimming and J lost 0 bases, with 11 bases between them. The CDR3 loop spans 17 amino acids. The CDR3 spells CASSLRLGSSGANVLTF. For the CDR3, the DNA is TGTGCCAGCAGTTTACGCCTGGGGAGCTCTGGGGCCAACGTCCTGACTTTC.

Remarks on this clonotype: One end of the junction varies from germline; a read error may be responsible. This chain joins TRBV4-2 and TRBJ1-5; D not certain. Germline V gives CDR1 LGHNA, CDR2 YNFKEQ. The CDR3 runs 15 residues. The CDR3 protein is CASSQVLTSDQPQHF. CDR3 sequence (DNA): TGTGCAAGCAGCCAAGTCCTCACTAGCGATCAGCCCCAGCATTTT.

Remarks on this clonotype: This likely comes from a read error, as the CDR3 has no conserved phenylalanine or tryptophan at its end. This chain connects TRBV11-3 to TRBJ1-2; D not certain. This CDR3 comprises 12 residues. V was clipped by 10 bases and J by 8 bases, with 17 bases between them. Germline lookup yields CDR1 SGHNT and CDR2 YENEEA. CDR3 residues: CATKTGSYGYTS. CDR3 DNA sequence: TGTGCCACCAAGACGGGTTCCTACGGCTACACCTCC.

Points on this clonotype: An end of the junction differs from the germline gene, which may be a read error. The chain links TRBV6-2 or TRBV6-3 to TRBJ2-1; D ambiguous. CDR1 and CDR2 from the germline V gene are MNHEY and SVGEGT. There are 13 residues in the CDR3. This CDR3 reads CASSLAPYNEQLF. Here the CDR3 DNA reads TGTGCTAGCAGTTTAGCCCCTTATAATGAGCAGTTATTC.

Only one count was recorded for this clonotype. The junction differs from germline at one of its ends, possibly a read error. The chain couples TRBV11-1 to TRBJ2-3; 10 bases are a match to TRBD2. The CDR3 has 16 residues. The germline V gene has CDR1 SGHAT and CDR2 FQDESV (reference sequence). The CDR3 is CASNSGLAERTDKQYF. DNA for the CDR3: TGTGCCAGCAACTCTGGACTAGCGGAGCGCACAGATAAGCAGTATTTT. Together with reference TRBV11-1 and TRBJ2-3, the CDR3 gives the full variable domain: EAEVAQSPRYKITEKSQAVAFWCDPISGHATLYWYRQILGQGPELLVQFQDESVVDDSQLPKDRFSAERLKGVDSTLKIQPAELGDSAMYLCASNSGLAERTDKQYFGPGTRLTVL.

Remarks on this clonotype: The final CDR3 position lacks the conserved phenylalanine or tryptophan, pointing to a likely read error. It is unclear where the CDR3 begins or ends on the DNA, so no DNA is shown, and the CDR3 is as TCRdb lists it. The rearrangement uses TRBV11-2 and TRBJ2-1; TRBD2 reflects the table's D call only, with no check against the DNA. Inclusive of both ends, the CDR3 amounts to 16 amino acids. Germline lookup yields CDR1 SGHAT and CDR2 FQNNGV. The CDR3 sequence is CASRFMQGPPHNEHFI.

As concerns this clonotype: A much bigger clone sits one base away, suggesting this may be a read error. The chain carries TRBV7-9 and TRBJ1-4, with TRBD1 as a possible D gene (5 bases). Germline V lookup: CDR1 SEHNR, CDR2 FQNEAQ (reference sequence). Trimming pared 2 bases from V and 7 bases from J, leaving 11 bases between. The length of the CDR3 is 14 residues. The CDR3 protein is CASSLNQGSEKLFF. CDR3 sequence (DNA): TGTGCCAGCAGCTTAAACCAGGGAAGTGAAAAACTGTTTTTT.

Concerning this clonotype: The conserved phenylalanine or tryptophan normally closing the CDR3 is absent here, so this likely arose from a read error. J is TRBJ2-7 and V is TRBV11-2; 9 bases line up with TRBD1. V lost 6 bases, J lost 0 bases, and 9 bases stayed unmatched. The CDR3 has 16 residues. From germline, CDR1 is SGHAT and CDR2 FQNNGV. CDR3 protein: CASSQGQGEISYEQYS. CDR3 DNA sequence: TGTGCCAGCAGTCAGGGACAGGGAGAGATCTCCTACGAGCAGTACTCC.

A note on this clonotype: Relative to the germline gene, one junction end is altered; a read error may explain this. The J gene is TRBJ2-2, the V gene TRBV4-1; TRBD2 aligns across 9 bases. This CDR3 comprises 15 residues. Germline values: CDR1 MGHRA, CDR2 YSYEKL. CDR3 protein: CVSSRQTSGDLELFF. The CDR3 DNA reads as TGCGTCAGCAGCCGCCAGACTAGCGGAGATCTGGAGCTGTTTTTT.

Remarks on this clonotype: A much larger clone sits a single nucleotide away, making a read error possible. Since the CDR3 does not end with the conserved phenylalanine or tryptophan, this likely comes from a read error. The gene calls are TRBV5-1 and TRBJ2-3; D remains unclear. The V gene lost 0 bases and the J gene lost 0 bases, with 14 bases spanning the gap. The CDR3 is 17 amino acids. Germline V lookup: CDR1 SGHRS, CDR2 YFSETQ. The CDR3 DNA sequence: TGCGCCAGCAGCTTGGCCTGGCCGGTTTCTAGCACAGATACGCAGTATTCT. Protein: CASSLAWPVSSTDTQYS.

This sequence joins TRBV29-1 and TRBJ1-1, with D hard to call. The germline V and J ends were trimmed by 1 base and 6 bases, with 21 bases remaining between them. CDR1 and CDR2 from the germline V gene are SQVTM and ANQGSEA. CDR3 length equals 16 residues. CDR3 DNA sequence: TGCAGCGTTGAAGGGACCATTACCGCTTTAGACGCTGAAGCTTTCTTT. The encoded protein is CSVEGTITALDAEAFF.

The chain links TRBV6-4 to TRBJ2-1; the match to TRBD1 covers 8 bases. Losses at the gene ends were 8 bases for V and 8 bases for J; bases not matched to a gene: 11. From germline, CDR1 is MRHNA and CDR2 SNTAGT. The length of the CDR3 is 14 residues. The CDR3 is CASGVRTGSYEQFF. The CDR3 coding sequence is TGTGCCAGCGGAGTAAGGACAGGGAGCTATGAGCAGTTCTTC.

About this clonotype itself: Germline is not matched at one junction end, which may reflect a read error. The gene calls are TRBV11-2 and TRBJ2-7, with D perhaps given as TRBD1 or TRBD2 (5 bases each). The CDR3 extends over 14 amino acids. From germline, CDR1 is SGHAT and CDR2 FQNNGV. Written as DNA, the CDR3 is TGTGCCAGCAACTCAGAGTCGGGGCCGGGCGAGCACTACTTC. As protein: CASNSESGPGEHYF. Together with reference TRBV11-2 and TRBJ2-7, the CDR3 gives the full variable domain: EAGVAQSPRYKIIEKRQSVAFWCNPISGHATLYWYQQILGQGPKLLIQFQNNGVVDDSQLPKDRFSAERLKGVDSTLKIQPAKLEDSAVYLCASNSESGPGEHYFGPGTRLTVT.

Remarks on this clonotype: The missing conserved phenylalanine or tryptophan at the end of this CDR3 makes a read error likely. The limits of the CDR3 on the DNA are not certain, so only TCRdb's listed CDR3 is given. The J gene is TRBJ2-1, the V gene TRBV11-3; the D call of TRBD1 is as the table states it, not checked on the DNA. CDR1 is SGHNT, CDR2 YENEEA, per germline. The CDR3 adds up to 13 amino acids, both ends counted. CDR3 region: CASSLVEGGEQLL.

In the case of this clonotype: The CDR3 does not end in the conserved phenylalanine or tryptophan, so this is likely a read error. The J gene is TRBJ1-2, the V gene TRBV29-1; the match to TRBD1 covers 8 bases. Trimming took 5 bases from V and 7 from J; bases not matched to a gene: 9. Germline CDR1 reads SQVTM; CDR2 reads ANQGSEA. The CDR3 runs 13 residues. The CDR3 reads CSVPWTGFSGYTS. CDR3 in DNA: TGCAGCGTTCCCTGGACAGGGTTTAGTGGCTACACCTCC.

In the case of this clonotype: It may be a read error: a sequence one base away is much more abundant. The CDR3 DNA sequence: TGTGCCAGCAGCCTGTCCACGGTGAACTATGGCTACACCTTC. This encodes CASSLSTVNYGYTF. The chain recombines TRBV5-8 with TRBJ1-2; the D is unclear. The CDR3 has 14 residues. Germline loops: CDR1 SGHTS, CDR2 YDEGEE. V was shortened by 4 bases and J by 2 bases, with 12 bases between the two germline ends.

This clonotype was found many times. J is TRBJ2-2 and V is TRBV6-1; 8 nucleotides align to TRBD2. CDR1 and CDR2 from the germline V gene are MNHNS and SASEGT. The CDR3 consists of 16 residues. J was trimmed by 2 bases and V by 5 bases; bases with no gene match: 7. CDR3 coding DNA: TGTGCCAGCAGTTCCGGGACTAGTGTTAACACCGGGGAGCTGTTTTTT. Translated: CASSSGTSVNTGELFF.

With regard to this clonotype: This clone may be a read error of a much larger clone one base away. In DNA, the CDR3 is TGTGCCAGCAGACAGGAGAGCTCCTATAATTCACCCCTCTACTTT. It encodes CASRQESSYNSPLYF. The chain is built from TRBV12-3 or TRBV12-4 and TRBJ1-6; tentative D call: TRBD1 (5 bases). The CDR3 spans 15 residues.

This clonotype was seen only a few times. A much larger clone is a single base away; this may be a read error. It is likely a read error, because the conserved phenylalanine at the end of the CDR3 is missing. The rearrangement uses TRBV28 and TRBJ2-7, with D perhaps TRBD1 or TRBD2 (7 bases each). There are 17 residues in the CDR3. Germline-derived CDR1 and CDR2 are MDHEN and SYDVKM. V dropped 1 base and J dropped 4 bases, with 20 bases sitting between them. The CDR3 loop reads CASSLLGSGTEGYEQYL. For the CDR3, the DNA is TGTGCCAGCAGTTTATTAGGGAGCGGGACAGAGGGATACGAGCAGTACCTC.

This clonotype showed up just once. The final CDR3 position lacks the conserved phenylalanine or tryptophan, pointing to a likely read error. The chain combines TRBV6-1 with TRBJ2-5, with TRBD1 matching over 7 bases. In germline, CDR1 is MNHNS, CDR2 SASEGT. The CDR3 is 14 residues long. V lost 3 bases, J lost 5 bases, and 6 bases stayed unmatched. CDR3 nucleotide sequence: TGTGCCAGCAGTGAGCAACAGGGGTTGGAGACCCAGTACATG. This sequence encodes CASSEQQGLETQYM.

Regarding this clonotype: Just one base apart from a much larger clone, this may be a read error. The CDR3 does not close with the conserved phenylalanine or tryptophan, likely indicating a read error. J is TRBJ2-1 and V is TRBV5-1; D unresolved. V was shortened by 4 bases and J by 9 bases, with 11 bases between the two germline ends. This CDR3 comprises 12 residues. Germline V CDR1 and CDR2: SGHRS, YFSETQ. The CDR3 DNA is TGCGCCAGCAGCCTGGAGAGGTTTGAGCAGTTCTCC. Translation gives CASSLERFEQFS.

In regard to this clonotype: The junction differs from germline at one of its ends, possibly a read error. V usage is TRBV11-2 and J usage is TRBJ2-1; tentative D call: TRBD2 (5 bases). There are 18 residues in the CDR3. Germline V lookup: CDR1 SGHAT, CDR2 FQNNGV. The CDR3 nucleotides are TGTGCCAGCAGCTTAGGGTCTAGCTCGGGTGCTGGAATCAATAAGCAGTTCTTC. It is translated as CASSLGSSSGAGINKQFF.

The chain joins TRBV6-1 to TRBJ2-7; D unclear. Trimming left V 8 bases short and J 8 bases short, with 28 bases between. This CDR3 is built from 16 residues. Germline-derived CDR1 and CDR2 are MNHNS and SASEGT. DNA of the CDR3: TGTGCCAGCTCATTCTGGCGCAGCTTCGATTTGGTCCAGCAGTACTTC. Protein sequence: CASSFWRSFDLVQQYF.

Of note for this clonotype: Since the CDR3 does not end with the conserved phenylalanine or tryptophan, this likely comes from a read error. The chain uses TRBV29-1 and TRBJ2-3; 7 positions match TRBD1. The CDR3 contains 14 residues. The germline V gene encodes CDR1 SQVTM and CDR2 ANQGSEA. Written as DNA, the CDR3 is TGCAGTGCCATACTGACAGGGCACACAGATACGCAGTATCTT. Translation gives CSAILTGHTDTQYL.

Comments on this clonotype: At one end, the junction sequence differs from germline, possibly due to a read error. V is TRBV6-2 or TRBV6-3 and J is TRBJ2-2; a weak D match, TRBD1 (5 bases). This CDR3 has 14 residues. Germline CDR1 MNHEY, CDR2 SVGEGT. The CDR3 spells CVSRAPFHTGELFF. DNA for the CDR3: TGTGTCAGCAGGGCCCCATTCCACACCGGGGAGCTGTTTTTT.

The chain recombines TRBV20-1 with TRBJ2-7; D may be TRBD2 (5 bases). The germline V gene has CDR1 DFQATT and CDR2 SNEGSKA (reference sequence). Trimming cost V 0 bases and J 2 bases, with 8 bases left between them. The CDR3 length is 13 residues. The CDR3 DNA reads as TGCAGTGCTAGAGAGGGGAGCCCCTACGAGCAGTACTTC. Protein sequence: CSAREGSPYEQYF.

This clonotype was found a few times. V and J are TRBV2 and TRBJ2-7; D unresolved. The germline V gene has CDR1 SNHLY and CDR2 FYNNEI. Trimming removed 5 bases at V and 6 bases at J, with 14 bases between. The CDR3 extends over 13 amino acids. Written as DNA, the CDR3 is TGTGCCAGCAGTAAACCTTTCCAGGTCGAGCAGTACTTC. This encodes CASSKPFQVEQYF. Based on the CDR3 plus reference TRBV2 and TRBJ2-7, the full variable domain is EPEVTQTPSHQVTQMGQEVILRCVPISNHLYFYWYRQILGQKVEFLVSFYNNEISEKSEIFDDQFSVERPDGSNFTLKIRSTKLEDSAMYFCASSKPFQVEQYFGPGTRLTVT.

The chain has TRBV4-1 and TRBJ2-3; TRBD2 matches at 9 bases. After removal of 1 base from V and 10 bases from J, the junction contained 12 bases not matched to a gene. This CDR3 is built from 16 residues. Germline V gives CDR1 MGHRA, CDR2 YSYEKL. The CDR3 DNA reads TGCGCCAGCAGCCAAGTTGGCGGGAGGGCCTCAGAACCGCAGTATTTT. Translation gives CASSQVGGRASEPQYF.